The source of this TCR beta chain is a study of blood T cell repertoires in COVID-19. Study details: PBMCs, B-cell-depleted T cells, or T cells provided the cDNA or gDNA that made up the material.

CDR1 MDHEN and CDR2 SYDVKM come from the germline V gene. The CDR3 runs to 17 residues. V was pared by 2 bases and J by 6 bases, with 21 bases between. Donors of Cohort 3 who recovered were those that had two negative PCRs, clearance, or symptom resolution. Sequencing used immunoSEQ multiplex PCR; TCRdb keeps in-frame clones, though not all of them. The sample records about 180,000 clones, around 86% being singletons. This rearrangement joins TRBV28 to TRBJ2-3; the D gene is possibly TRBD1 (5 bases). This receptor was obtained from a woman aged 25 to 39 who had recovered from COVID-19. Sequenced: PBMCs or T cells enriched from blood (not recorded which). CDR3 nucleotides: TGTGCCAGCAGTTTAGACCCAGGGTCGGAGAGTCGGGATACGCAGTATTTT. This gives the protein CASSLDPGSESRDTQYF.